A single sample gave rise to the 31 T cell receptor beta chains below, sequenced in a study of blood T cell repertoires in COVID-19. Method: immunoSEQ multiplex PCR; TCRdb's copy keeps in-frame clones and lacks some. The table has more than 300,000 clones, about 90% seen once; the top ten hold roughly 3.5%. Sequencing was carried out using peripheral blood. The receptors stem from a woman between 18 and 29 years old who had recovered from COVID-19.

This clone was counted once. The rearrangement links TRBV29-1 to TRBJ1-3; TRBD1 is a possible D gene (6 bases). The ends were cut back, 5 bases at V and 4 bases at J, with 15 bases in the middle. The CDR3 loop spans 14 amino acids. Per germline, CDR1 SQVTM and CDR2 ANQGSEA. The CDR3: CSVRTGLAGNTIYF. CDR3 nucleotide sequence: TGCAGCGTTCGTACAGGGTTGGCGGGAAACACCATATATTTT.

V is TRBV19 and J is TRBJ2-5; 12 nucleotides match TRBD2. The CDR3 loop spans 16 amino acids. Trimming removed 4 bases from V and 5 bases from J; junction bases left unmatched: 8. Germline assignment: CDR1 LNHDA and CDR2 SQIVND (reference sequence). CDR3 loop: CASSKRLAGAEETQYF. For the CDR3, the DNA is TGTGCCAGTAGTAAAAGACTAGCGGGAGCAGAGGAGACCCAGTACTTC.

The CDR3 loop is CASGGPGLAGGYNNEQFF. The CDR3 bases are TGTGCCAGCGGGGGGCCGGGACTAGCGGGAGGGTATAACAATGAGCAGTTCTTC. The rearrangement links TRBV7-6 to TRBJ2-1; TRBD2 matches 16 bases. Germline lookup yields CDR1 SGHVS and CDR2 FNYEAQ. The CDR3 runs 18 residues. Trimming cost V 8 bases and J 5 bases; bases outside gene matches: 12. Full variable domain (remainder filled in from reference TRBV7-6 and TRBJ2-1): GAGVSQSPRYKVTKRGQDVALRCDPISGHVSLYWYRQALGQGPEFLTYFNYEAQQDKSGLPNDRFSAERPEGSISTLTIQRTEQRDSAMYRCASGGPGLAGGYNNEQFFGPGTRLTVL.

The chain couples TRBV12-5 to TRBJ2-1; D is possibly TRBD2 (6 bases). Per germline, CDR1 LGHNT and CDR2 FRNRAP. This CDR3 is 17 amino acids long. V gave up 0 bases and J gave up 8 bases, with 20 bases separating them. The CDR3 DNA follows: TGTGCTAGTGGTTTGGTAATCGTGGGTGGGCGGGGCCATGAGCAGTTCTTC. Protein: CASGLVIVGGRGHEQFF.

Written as DNA, the CDR3 is TGTGCCAGCGCCGGGACTAGCGGGGGTAATGAGCAGTTCTTC. Protein sequence: CASAGTSGGNEQFF. The chain employs TRBV9 and TRBJ2-1, with 14 bases fitting TRBD2. The length of the CDR3 is 14 residues. CDR1 SGDLS and CDR2 YYNGEE come from the germline V gene. With 7 bases clipped from V and 7 bases from J, the junction kept 4 bases outside the gene matches.

The chain uses TRBV10-3 and TRBJ1-2, with TRBD1 matching over 10 bases. Germline CDR1 and CDR2: ENHRY and SYGVKD. J lost 1 base, V lost 0 bases, and 5 bases had no gene match. CDR3 size: 17 residues. The DNA of the CDR3 is TGTGCCATCAGTGAGTCAAAAGGGACAGGGGATAACTATGGCTACACCTTC. Encoded protein: CAISESKGTGDNYGYTF.

The chain combines TRBV7-9 with TRBJ2-1; 7 bases are a match to TRBD2. The length of the CDR3 is 15 residues. Looked up from germline, CDR1 is SEHNR and CDR2 is FQNEAQ (reference sequence). V lost 5 bases, J lost 3 bases, and 7 bases stayed unmatched. The CDR3 loop reads CASSGTNHYYNEQFF. CDR3 bases: TGTGCCAGCAGCGGGACTAACCACTACTACAATGAGCAGTTCTTC.

This chain links TRBV2 with TRBJ1-1, with 7 bases fitting TRBD1. J gave up 0 bases and V 5 bases, and 3 bases lay outside the gene matches. The V gene's germline CDR1 is SNHLY and CDR2 FYNNEI. This CDR3 comprises 14 residues. CDR3 sequence reads: CASSRQGLNTEAFF. The DNA for the CDR3 is TGTGCCAGCAGTCGACAGGGCCTGAACACTGAAGCTTTCTTT.

The rearrangement uses TRBV10-3 and TRBJ1-6; TRBD1 matches 8 bases. J was trimmed by 14 bases and V by 8 bases; bases with no gene match: 11. This CDR3 is 13 amino acids long. From germline, CDR1 is ENHRY and CDR2 SYGVKD. CDR3 coding DNA: TGTGCCATCGCCGGCACGGCACAGGGGGCCCTCCACTTT. This codes for CAIAGTAQGALHF.

The chain joins TRBV5-4 to TRBJ1-6; 7 bases line up with TRBD1. The CDR3 is made up of 15 amino acids. Unmatched junction bases numbered 0, after V lost 0 bases and J lost 3 bases. Germline CDR1 and CDR2: SGHNT and YYREEE (reference sequence). The CDR3 is CASSLDRGYNSPLHF. The CDR3 DNA sequence: TGTGCCAGCAGCTTGGACAGGGGCTATAATTCACCCCTCCACTTT.

The chain has TRBV7-6 and TRBJ2-3; TRBD2 matches 7 bases. Losses at the gene ends were 1 base for V and 0 bases for J; bases not matched to a gene: 7. The length of the CDR3 is 17 residues. CDR1 and CDR2 from the germline V gene are SGHVS and FNYEAQ. As DNA, the CDR3 is TGTGCCAGCAGCTTAGTTCGGGCTAGCGGTAGCACAGATACGCAGTATTTT. It specifies CASSLVRASGSTDTQYF. The whole variable domain, filled in from reference TRBV7-6 and TRBJ2-3, reads GAGVSQSPRYKVTKRGQDVALRCDPISGHVSLYWYRQALGQGPEFLTYFNYEAQQDKSGLPNDRFSAERPEGSISTLTIQRTEQRDSAMYRCASSLVRASGSTDTQYFGPGTRLTVL.

This clone occurred a few times. The rearrangement links TRBV7-9 to TRBJ1-1, with D hard to call. CDR3 size: 12 residues. Trimming cost V 10 bases and J 11 bases, with 20 bases left between them. Germline V gene data show CDR1 as SEHNR and CDR2 as FQNEAQ (reference sequence). CDR3: CATPGVGDLAFF. In DNA, the CDR3 is TGTGCCACTCCCGGGGTTGGGGATCTGGCTTTCTTT.

A word on this clone: At one boundary the junction diverges from the germline segment, which might be a read error. This CDR3 is CASSLARDRTLF. Written as DNA, the CDR3 is TGTGCCAGCAGCCTTGCCAGGGACAGGACTCTATTC. The chain has TRBV7-2 and TRBJ1-2, with 8 bases that match TRBD1. The germline V gene encodes CDR1 SGHTA and CDR2 FQGNSA. The CDR3 consists of 12 residues.

The chain has TRBV18 and TRBJ2-1; 10 bases agree with TRBD2. J gave up 0 bases and V 3 bases, and 14 bases lay outside the gene matches. The CDR3 totals 20 residues. The germline V gene encodes CDR1 KGHSH and CDR2 LQKENI. The CDR3 coding sequence is TGTGCCAGCTCACCTATCCTCCTAGCGGGAGCCGGAAGCTCCTACAATGAGCAGTTCTTC. Encoded protein: CASSPILLAGAGSSYNEQFF.

V and J are TRBV29-1 and TRBJ1-1; D not resolved. The CDR3 runs to 11 residues. V shed 8 bases and J shed 5 bases, with 12 bases lying between them. Germline loops: CDR1 SQVTM, CDR2 ANQGSEA. CDR3 residues: CSFSRGTEAFF. The CDR3 DNA sequence: TGCAGCTTTAGCCGGGGAACTGAAGCTTTCTTT.

The chain joins TRBV10-3 to TRBJ2-2; a weak D match, TRBD1 (6 bases). The V gene's germline CDR1 is ENHRY and CDR2 SYGVKD. The CDR3 runs 16 residues. Trimming pared 3 bases from V and 2 bases from J, leaving 13 bases between. The CDR3 nucleotides are TGTGCCATCAGTGAACACCGGGACACAAACACCGGGGAGCTGTTTTTT. Protein product: CAISEHRDTNTGELFF.

The chain joins TRBV11-2 to TRBJ2-2; TRBD1 matches 7 bases. Trimming took 5 bases from V and 2 from J; bases not matched to a gene: 14. This CDR3 contains 18 residues. Germline loops: CDR1 SGHAT, CDR2 FQNNGV. CDR3 sequence: CASSKEGGQYDNTGELFF. CDR3 nucleotide sequence: TGTGCCAGCAGCAAAGAAGGGGGCCAATATGATAACACCGGGGAGCTGTTTTTT.

The chain joins TRBV30 to TRBJ1-5, with a possible D match to TRBD1 (5 bases). From germline, CDR1 is GTSNPN and CDR2 SVGIG (reference sequence). Trimming took 8 bases from V and 5 from J, leaving 16 bases between them. The CDR3 loop spans 13 amino acids. The CDR3: CALNQGVDQPQHF. CDR3 DNA sequence: TGTGCCCTCAACCAAGGGGTGGATCAGCCCCAGCATTTT.

The J gene is TRBJ2-2, the V gene TRBV30, with 9 bases lining up with TRBD2. CDR1 and CDR2 (germline): GTSNPN, SVGIG (reference sequence). The V segment lost 8 bases and the J segment 2 bases; nucleotides outside the gene matches: 3. CDR3 size: 13 residues. The CDR3 DNA reads as TGTGCCCGTCTAGCGGGAAACACCGGGGAGCTGTTTTTT. Translated, it gives CARLAGNTGELFF.

V is TRBV30 and J is TRBJ1-6, with D uncertain. Trimming shortened V by 2 bases and J by 6 bases, and 14 bases separated the two germline ends. Germline-derived CDR1 and CDR2 are GTSNPN and SVGIG (reference sequence). The CDR3 covers 15 residues. In nucleotides, the CDR3 is TGTGCCTGGAGTTACGACACACCACTTAATTCACCCCTCCACTTT. This codes for CAWSYDTPLNSPLHF.

The rearrangement uses TRBV10-1 and TRBJ2-1, with TRBD1 identical over 9 bases. This CDR3 is 19 amino acids long. With V trimmed by 2 bases and J by 0 bases, 11 bases remained unmatched. Looked up from germline, CDR1 is WNHNN and CDR2 is SYGVQD (reference sequence). CDR3 nucleotide sequence: TGCGCCAGCAGTGAGCTTGGGACAGGGCCCCTTTTCTCCTACAATGAGCAGTTCTTC. Encoded protein: CASSELGTGPLFSYNEQFF.

The chain employs TRBV4-3 and TRBJ2-2; 13 bases line up with TRBD2. Trimming took 6 bases from V and 7 from J; bases not matched to a gene: 5. The CDR3 sequence is 15 residues long. Germline V gene sequence: CDR1 LGHNA, CDR2 YSLEER. CDR3 sequence: CASRLGLAGVGELFF. The CDR3 nucleotides are TGCGCCAGCAGACTAGGACTAGCGGGAGTCGGGGAGCTGTTTTTT.

This chain links TRBV7-2 with TRBJ2-3, with TRBD2 identical over 10 bases. Trimming at V came to 4 bases and at J to 2 bases, leaving 6 bases not matched to a gene. The CDR3 runs to 16 residues. Germline CDR1 SGHTA, CDR2 FQGNSA. The CDR3 sequence: CASSYPSGGSTDTQYF. The CDR3 DNA is TGTGCCAGCAGCTACCCTAGCGGGGGCTCCACAGATACGCAGTATTTT.

V gene TRBV15 combines with J gene TRBJ1-1; D may be TRBD1 (5 bases). This CDR3 contains 16 residues. Germline V gene lookup returns CDR1 LNHNV and CDR2 YYDKDF (reference sequence). The V end was cut by 1 base, the J end by 4 bases, with 16 bases between. Written as DNA, the CDR3 is TGTGCCACCAGCAGAGGGGTTACCAGGGTGGGCACTGAAGCTTTCTTT. Amino acids: CATSRGVTRVGTEAFF.

The chain is built from TRBV7-2 and TRBJ2-3, with 8 bases fitting TRBD2. In germline, CDR1 is SGHTA, CDR2 FQGNSA. This CDR3 spans 16 amino acids. V shed 5 bases and J 1 base; nucleotides not matched to a gene: 8. The CDR3 DNA reads TGTGCCAGCAGCCCCGCGGGGGGAGTGGGCACAGATACGCAGTATTTT. This sequence encodes CASSPAGGVGTDTQYF.

The chain carries TRBV19 and TRBJ1-2; 7 nucleotides match TRBD1. Germline values: CDR1 LNHDA, CDR2 SQIVND (reference sequence). After removal of 5 bases from V and 2 bases from J, the junction contained 11 bases not matched to a gene. The CDR3 runs 16 residues. The CDR3 bases are TGTGCCAGTAGTCCCCGCGACAGGGCAAAGAACTATGGCTACACCTTC. The encoded protein is CASSPRDRAKNYGYTF.

The V gene is TRBV4-1, the J gene TRBJ2-5; no definite D call. Trimming took off 0 bases at V and 5 bases at J, with 10 bases between the two ends. CDR3 size: 14 residues. The V gene's germline CDR1 is MGHRA and CDR2 YSYEKL. CDR3 sequence: CASSQDFSWETQYF. The CDR3 nucleotides are TGCGCCAGCAGCCAAGATTTTAGTTGGGAGACCCAGTACTTC.

The J gene is TRBJ2-3, the V gene TRBV5-1, with 11 nucleotides matching TRBD2. V lost 2 bases, J lost 5 bases, and 13 bases stayed unmatched. Germline V gene sequence: CDR1 SGHRS, CDR2 YFSETQ. CDR3 size: 18 residues. The CDR3 DNA sequence: TGCGCCAGCAGCTTAAGGACGACCGGGACTAGCGGCCTAGATACGCAGTATTTT. Its protein is CASSLRTTGTSGLDTQYF.

The chain is built from TRBV4-3 and TRBJ2-3; TRBD2 aligns across 11 bases. V lost 3 bases and J lost 1; bases outside the gene matches: 9. The CDR3 totals 18 residues. In germline, CDR1 is LGHNA, CDR2 YSLEER. DNA for the CDR3: TGCGCCAGCAGCCACTCGACCGGGACTAGCGGACGCACAGATACGCAGTATTTT. This codes for CASSHSTGTSGRTDTQYF.

V and J are TRBV4-1 and TRBJ1-2; possible D gene TRBD1, 6 bases. Germline V gene sequence: CDR1 MGHRA, CDR2 YSYEKL. Trimming removed 1 base at V and 3 bases at J, with 6 bases between. The CDR3 totals 13 residues. The CDR3 DNA reads as TGCGCCAGCAGCCAAGGGACAGACTATGGCTACACCTTC. Its protein is CASSQGTDYGYTF.

V and J are TRBV5-4 and TRBJ2-1, with a weak D call TRBD1 (6 bases). There are 15 residues in the CDR3. The germline V gene encodes CDR1 SGHNT and CDR2 YYREEE (reference sequence). V was clipped by 1 base and J by 6 bases, with 14 bases between them. CDR3 in DNA: TGTGCCAGCAGCTTGTTGTTGGGGGCGGTCAATGAGCAGTTCTTC. The encoded protein is CASSLLLGAVNEQFF.